Listed below are T cell receptor beta chains from one sample, sequenced in a study of CD8 T cells in ankylosing spondylitis. TCRdb reprocessed the 5' RACE reads via MiXCR and lists one record per CDR3 protein. This sample has 130,000 or so distinct CDR3 sequences; 17% occur once, and the top ten carry 30% to 35%. Material for sequencing was blood, either unsorted or a sorted T cell fraction (not recorded which). These receptors all come from a male donor with ankylosing spondylitis. Both conserved end residues are trimmed from each CDR3.

J gene	V gene	CDR3 protein
TRBJ1-2	TRBV11-1	ASSLADRVDGYT
TRBJ2-1	TRBV24-1	ATSTRGDGNEQF
TRBJ2-7	TRBV27	ASSPMTGISGEQY
TRBJ2-1	TRBV20-1	SAINTGYNEQF
TRBJ2-3	TRBV5-8	ASRLAGGTDTQY
TRBJ2-3	TRBV9	ASSGAWSVDTQY
TRBJ1-4	TRBV20-1	SARETYRDEKLF
TRBJ2-3	TRBV6-5	ASSYSGGTDTQY
TRBJ2-1	TRBV6-5	ASSYSLAYNEQF
TRBJ2-1	TRBV24-1	ATSTPLIDEQF
TRBJ2-7	TRBV29-1	SARQGAGYEQY
TRBJ2-3	TRBV20-1	SAPERERITDTQY
TRBJ2-3	TRBV6-2/TRBV6-3	ASSYSIGASGDTDTQY
TRBJ1-5	TRBV28	ASSLLPGSSNQPQH
TRBJ2-5	TRBV15	ATSSGRRGTQY
TRBJ2-2	TRBV4-3	ASSQDSTGELF
TRBJ1-1	TRBV9	ASSEDPVRDTEAF
TRBJ2-1	TRBV6-5	ASSYSQSGYEQF
TRBJ1-1	TRBV15	ATSRDLQGAGTEAF
TRBJ2-7	TRBV20-1	SAEKQGDYEQY
TRBJ2-7	TRBV11-3	ASSLDNYEQY
TRBJ2-7	TRBV5-1	ASSLISGYEQY
TRBJ2-3	TRBV4-3	ASSQESLSSHTQY
TRBJ2-7	TRBV28	ASGPKTYEQY
TRBJ1-1	TRBV27	ASKIQGVNTEAF
TRBJ2-2	TRBV7-3	ASSPGAGGGTGELF
TRBJ2-3	TRBV6-1	ASSPTVTDTQY
TRBJ2-1	TRBV7-6	ASSLSPGRSSYNEQF
TRBJ2-6	TRBV29-1	SVLLAGDAGANVLT
TRBJ1-5	TRBV11-1	ASSPGPEQPQH
TRBJ2-1	TRBV12-3/TRBV12-4	ASSLAGDFYNEQF
TRBJ2-1	TRBV14	ASSQGRQHHEQF
TRBJ1-5	TRBV2	ASSDRGPNPSNQPQH
TRBJ2-3	TRBV6-2/TRBV6-3	ASSFQEDSGTDTQY
TRBJ2-7	TRBV29-1	SAAPGQGAYEQY
TRBJ2-7	TRBV20-1	SARGAGVYEQY
TRBJ1-1	TRBV7-6	ASSLRSSAEAF
TRBJ2-1	TRBV4-1	ASSPRGTSGPYNEQF
TRBJ2-2	TRBV27	ASTTRGISGELF
TRBJ2-7	TRBV7-9	ASSSRADGTVYEQY
TRBJ2-7	TRBV10-3	AISESIRGVEQY
TRBJ2-2	TRBV28	ASSPRLGSGDGELF
TRBJ2-3	TRBV4-2	ASSQVGGDTQY
TRBJ2-1	TRBV7-9	ASSFRYNEQF
TRBJ2-5	TRBV12-3/TRBV12-4	ASSFRVAGFQETQY
TRBJ1-2	TRBV12-3/TRBV12-4	ASSLAGDSLYGYT
TRBJ2-4	TRBV27	ASSLGGLVKNIQY
TRBJ2-5	TRBV29-1	SVEEGGEETQY
TRBJ2-1	TRBV4-1	ASSPQDNYNEQF
TRBJ2-5	TRBV4-1	ASSQAAGESETQY
TRBJ2-1	TRBV4-2	ASSPGLAFDEQF
TRBJ1-1	TRBV28	ASSFGAETEAF